The T cell receptor beta chain under discussion was sequenced for a study of blood T cells in healthy people across ages. Per the germline V gene, CDR1 is KGHSH and CDR2 is LQKENI. Unmatched junction bases numbered 1, after V lost 2 bases and J lost 0 bases. The CDR3 has 14 residues. Alongside a J-beta primer mix, a sample-barcoded 5' primer served in a second PCR lasting roughly 6 to 11 cycles. TCRdb reanalysed the 5' RACE reads using MiXCR and keeps one entry per CDR3 protein. The sample has 450,000 to 700,000 distinct CDR3 sequences; roughly 28% are singletons. Study results and limitations: It was not possible, with unsorted PBMCs, to conclusively compare naive and antigen-experienced cells. TCR beta diversity tracked closely with naive T cell percentage.

Note on this clonotype: Its specificity is unknown.

Sequencing input: blood. V usage is TRBV18 and J usage is TRBJ2-7; 7 nucleotides line up with TRBD1. The source of this sequence is a woman in her 70s in good health. CDR3 sequence (DNA): TGTGCCAGCTCACCAAACAGGGGCTCCTACGAGCAGTACTTC. Translated, it gives CASSPNRGSYEQYF.